Sequencing of this T cell receptor (beta chain) was carried out in a study of blood T cell repertoires in COVID-19. For the study at large: T cells, B-cell-depleted T cells, or PBMCs provided the cDNA or gDNA that served as material.

Patients from Seattle were sampled longitudinally, starting during active infection. Per the study methods: Amplification with reference gene primers provided the estimates of nucleated cell counts. Measured with immunoSEQ multiplex PCR; TCRdb has only the in-frame clones, and not every one. V and J calls plus clone size are reproduced from that table; the DNA served to infer D and trimming. The table shows 210,000 or so clones, with 75% to 85% occurring only once. This CDR3 is 14 amino acids long. V was pared by 1 base and J by 7 bases, with 13 bases between. CDR1 and CDR2 from the germline V gene are SGHTA and FQGNSA.

This TCR derives from a woman between 25 and 40 years old with COVID-19, enrolled during active disease. Sequencing was performed on peripheral blood. J is TRBJ1-2 and V is TRBV7-2; D is perhaps TRBD1 (5 bases). CDR3 residues: CASSLVRQGRGYTF. The CDR3 nucleotides read TGTGCCAGCAGCTTAGTAAGGCAGGGTCGTGGCTACACCTTC.